Listed below are T cell receptor beta chains from one sample, sequenced in a study of T cell changes during pregnancy in multiple sclerosis. Data came from immunoSEQ multiplex PCR; TCRdb stores just in-frame clones and leaves some out. The data contain 45,000 to 50,000 clones, 85% to 95% of them seen just once; the ten biggest clones take up approximately 4.3%. The specimen was CD8+ T cells from peripheral blood mononuclear cells, collected in the first trimester of pregnancy. The receptors were sampled from a female donor with multiple sclerosis, enrolled in a pregnancy study. CDR3s include the opening cysteine and the closing phenylalanine or tryptophan. The order of the fields is clone size, CDR3 length, J gene, D gene, V gene, CDR3 protein, CDR3 DNA. The D gene is left open where the match is weak. The size field is filled for only some rows; it gives once, few, many or a size class.

size: -
length: 16
J: TRBJ2-1
D: TRBD2
V: TRBV5-1
CDR3: CASSPGTSGYYNEQFF
DNA: TGCGCCAGCAGCCCGGGGACTAGCGGCTACTACAATGAGCAGTTCTTC

size: -
length: 15
J: TRBJ2-1
D: -
V: TRBV6-5
CDR3: CASSYLEGPYNEQFF
DNA: TGTGCCAGCAGTTACTTGGAGGGCCCCTACAATGAGCAGTTCTTC

size: -
length: 14
J: TRBJ2-1
D: -
V: TRBV6-5
CDR3: CASSYHRLVTEQFF
DNA: TGTGCCAGCAGTTACCATAGACTGGTAACGGAGCAGTTCTTC

size: -
length: 17
J: TRBJ1-1
D: -
V: TRBV4-2
CDR3: CASSQDPSGTTNTEAFF
DNA: TGTGCCAGCAGCCAAGATCCTTCCGGGACAACGAACACTGAAGCTTTCTTT

size: -
length: 13
J: TRBJ2-1
D: -
V: TRBV27
CDR3: CASSFGPYNEQFF
DNA: TGTGCCAGCAGTTTTGGCCCCTACAATGAGCAGTTCTTC

size: few
length: 12
J: TRBJ1-1
D: -
V: TRBV5-5
CDR3: CASSAPGDEAFF
DNA: TGTGCCAGCAGCGCTCCAGGGGATGAAGCTTTCTTT

size: -
length: 17
J: TRBJ2-2
D: TRBD2
V: TRBV5-4
CDR3: CASSEGLAQVATGELFF
DNA: TGTGCCAGCAGCGAAGGACTAGCACAAGTCGCCACCGGGGAGCTGTTTTTT

size: -
length: 13
J: TRBJ2-1
D: TRBD2
V: TRBV15
CDR3: CATKRTSFNEQFF
DNA: TGTGCCACCAAAAGGACTAGCTTCAATGAGCAGTTCTTC

size: -
length: 17
J: TRBJ1-5
D: -
V: TRBV5-5
CDR3: CASSSSGDSHSNQPQHF
DNA: TGTGCCAGCAGCTCATCGGGAGACAGTCATAGCAATCAGCCCCAGCATTTT

size: -
length: 16
J: TRBJ2-3
D: TRBD1
V: TRBV9
CDR3: CASSAPRQGSTDTQYF
DNA: TGTGCCAGCAGTGCTCCTCGACAGGGAAGCACAGATACGCAGTATTTT

size: -
length: 15
J: TRBJ2-7
D: TRBD2
V: TRBV27
CDR3: CASSSLAGHSYEQYF
DNA: TGTGCCAGCAGTTCACTAGCGGGACACTCCTACGAGCAGTACTTC

size: once
length: 15
J: TRBJ2-2
D: -
V: TRBV15
CDR3: CATSRDRAPTGELFF
DNA: TGTGCCACCAGCAGAGATCGCGCGCCCACCGGGGAGCTGTTTTTT

size: once
length: 14
J: TRBJ2-1
D: -
V: TRBV19
CDR3: CASSSSVEYNEQFF
DNA: TGTGCCAGTAGTTCGTCGGTTGAGTACAATGAGCAGTTCTTC

size: -
length: 16
J: TRBJ2-5
D: TRBD2
V: TRBV10-3
CDR3: CAIRGTSGREGETQYF
DNA: TGTGCCATCAGAGGGACTAGCGGGAGAGAGGGAGAGACCCAGTACTTC

size: -
length: 15
J: TRBJ1-4
D: -
V: TRBV19
CDR3: CASSPSAGTNEKLFF
DNA: TGTGCCAGTAGTCCCTCGGCGGGGACTAATGAAAAACTGTTTTTT

size: -
length: 15
J: TRBJ1-5
D: TRBD1
V: TRBV6-5
CDR3: CASRPGQGAGQPQHF
DNA: TGTGCCAGCAGGCCGGGACAGGGGGCAGGTCAGCCCCAGCATTTT

size: once
length: 15
J: TRBJ1-5
D: TRBD1
V: TRBV2
CDR3: CASSDRGYSNQPQHF
DNA: TGTGCCAGCAGCGACAGGGGCTATAGCAATCAGCCCCAGCATTTT

size: -
length: 15
J: TRBJ1-1
D: TRBD1
V: TRBV27
CDR3: CASSLDPQGYTEAFF
DNA: TGTGCCAGCAGTTTAGATCCACAGGGGTACACTGAAGCTTTCTTT

size: -
length: 16
J: TRBJ2-2
D: TRBD2
V: TRBV7-9
CDR3: CASSNRGDGSTGELFF
DNA: TGTGCCAGCAGCAATCGGGGGGACGGAAGTACCGGGGAGCTGTTTTTT

size: -
length: 14
J: TRBJ2-7
D: -
V: TRBV15
CDR3: CATSPDPGTYEQYF
DNA: TGTGCCACCAGCCCCGACCCCGGGACTTACGAGCAGTACTTC

size: few
length: 15
J: TRBJ2-5
D: TRBD1
V: TRBV7-3
CDR3: CASSARTGGVETQYF
DNA: TGTGCCAGCAGCGCCCGGACAGGGGGCGTAGAGACCCAGTACTTC

size: -
length: 17
J: TRBJ2-3
D: -
V: TRBV9
CDR3: CASSVEFGGASPDTQYF
DNA: TGTGCCAGCAGCGTTGAGTTCGGCGGTGCGAGCCCAGATACGCAGTATTTT

size: once
length: 14
J: TRBJ1-2
D: TRBD1
V: TRBV5-1
CDR3: CASSLADRGDGYTF
DNA: TGCGCCAGCAGCTTGGCGGACAGGGGCGATGGCTACACCTTC

size: -
length: 18
J: TRBJ2-3
D: TRBD1
V: TRBV5-1
CDR3: CASSHPGTGIVGTDTQYF
DNA: TGCGCCAGCAGCCACCCCGGGACAGGGATTGTTGGCACAGATACGCAGTATTTT

size: -
length: 13
J: TRBJ2-1
D: -
V: TRBV7-9
CDR3: CASSLAPGDEQFF
DNA: TGTGCCAGCAGCTTAGCGCCAGGCGATGAGCAGTTCTTC

size: -
length: 14
J: TRBJ1-3
D: -
V: TRBV4-1
CDR3: CASSQVPSGNTIYF
DNA: TGCGCCAGCAGCCAAGTTCCCTCCGGAAACACCATATATTTT

size: -
length: 13
J: TRBJ2-1
D: -
V: TRBV28
CDR3: CASKGGGYNEQFF
DNA: TGTGCCAGCAAGGGAGGGGGGTATAATGAGCAGTTCTTC

size: -
length: 12
J: TRBJ2-3
D: -
V: TRBV13
CDR3: CASSLMTDTQYF
DNA: TGTGCCAGCAGTCTTATGACAGATACGCAGTATTTT

size: -
length: 15
J: TRBJ1-5
D: TRBD1
V: TRBV28
CDR3: CASSETGVGNQPQHF
DNA: TGTGCCAGCAGTGAAACAGGGGTTGGCAATCAGCCCCAGCATTTT

size: -
length: 15
J: TRBJ2-3
D: -
V: TRBV10-3
CDR3: CAIDTGMGDTDTQYF
DNA: TGTGCCATCGACACAGGGATGGGGGACACAGATACGCAGTATTTT

size: -
length: 14
J: TRBJ1-4
D: -
V: TRBV4-1
CDR3: CASSQDRTNEKLFF
DNA: TGCGCCAGCAGCCAAGATCGGACTAATGAAAAACTGTTTTTT

size: -
length: 14
J: TRBJ2-2
D: -
V: TRBV4-3
CDR3: CASSGRTNTGELFF
DNA: TGCGCCAGCAGCGGGAGAACGAACACCGGGGAGCTGTTTTTT

size: -
length: 15
J: TRBJ2-2
D: -
V: TRBV7-9
CDR3: CASSSELGEAGELFF
DNA: TGTGCCAGCAGCTCCGAATTGGGGGAGGCCGGGGAGCTGTTTTTT

size: once
length: 15
J: TRBJ1-5
D: TRBD1
V: TRBV27
CDR3: CASSLSGQINQPQHF
DNA: TGTGCCAGCAGTTTATCGGGACAGATTAATCAGCCCCAGCATTTT